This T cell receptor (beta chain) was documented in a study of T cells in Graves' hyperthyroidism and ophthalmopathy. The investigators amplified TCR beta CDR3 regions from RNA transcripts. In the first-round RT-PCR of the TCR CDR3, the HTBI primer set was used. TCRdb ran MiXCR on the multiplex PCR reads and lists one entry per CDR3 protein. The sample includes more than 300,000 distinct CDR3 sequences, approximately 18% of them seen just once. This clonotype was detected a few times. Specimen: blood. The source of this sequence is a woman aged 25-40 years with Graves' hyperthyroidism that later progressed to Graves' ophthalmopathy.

The CDR3 DNA reads TGCGCCAGCATCCCCGTCCGCCCGACAGAGGGCACAGATACGCAGTATTTT. It is translated as CASIPVRPTEGTDTQYF. The J gene is TRBJ2-3, the V gene TRBV5-1; D possibly corresponds to TRBD1 (5 bases). Germline V gives CDR1 SGHRS, CDR2 YFSETQ. This CDR3 is built from 17 residues. The V end lost 6 bases, the J end lost 1 base, and 21 bases lay between the germline ends.